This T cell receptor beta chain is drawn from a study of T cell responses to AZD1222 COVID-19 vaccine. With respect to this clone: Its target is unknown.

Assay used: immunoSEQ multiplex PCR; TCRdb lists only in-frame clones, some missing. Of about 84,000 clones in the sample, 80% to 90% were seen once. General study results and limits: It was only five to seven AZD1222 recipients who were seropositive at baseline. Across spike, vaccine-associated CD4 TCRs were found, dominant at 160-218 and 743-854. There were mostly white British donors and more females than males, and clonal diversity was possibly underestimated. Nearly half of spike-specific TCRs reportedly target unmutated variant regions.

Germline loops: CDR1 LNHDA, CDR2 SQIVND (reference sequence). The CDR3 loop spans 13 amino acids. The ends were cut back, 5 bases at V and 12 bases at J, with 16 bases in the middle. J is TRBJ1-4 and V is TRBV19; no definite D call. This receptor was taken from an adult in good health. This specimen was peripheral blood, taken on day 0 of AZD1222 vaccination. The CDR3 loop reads CASSLPEGRELFF. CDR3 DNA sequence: TGTGCCAGTAGTCTACCGGAAGGGAGAGAACTGTTTTTT.